Listed below are T cell receptor beta chains from one sample, sequenced in a study of T cells and Merkel cell carcinoma outcomes. Method: immunoSEQ multiplex PCR; TCRdb's copy keeps in-frame clones and lacks some. The table lists about 6,500 clones, less than 95% of them singletons. Sequenced: tumor tissue from Merkel cell carcinoma. All receptors derive from a human donor with Merkel cell carcinoma. Each CDR3 is given with its conserved first and last residue. A D gene is named only where the DNA matches it firmly. Not all rows give a size; the values are once, few, many and, for expanded clones, a class.

J gene	D gene	clone size	V gene	CDR3 DNA	CDR3 protein
TRBJ2-1	TRBD1	-	TRBV9	TGTGCCAGCAGCTATGCCGGGACAGGGGTAAATGAGCAGTTCTTC	CASSYAGTGVNEQFF
TRBJ1-4	-	once	TRBV14	TGTGCCAGCAGCCAAGATGAGGGTTTAAATGAAAAACTGTTTTTT	CASSQDEGLNEKLFF
TRBJ1-3	TRBD1	-	TRBV6-1	TGTGCCAGCAGACCGGGACAGGGCCCTGGAAACACCATATATTTT	CASRPGQGPGNTIYF
TRBJ2-3	TRBD2	-	TRBV9	TGTGCCAGTTCGAGACTAGCGGGGGGCCCAATCACAGATACGCAGTATTTT	CASSRLAGGPITDTQYF
TRBJ2-1	-	-	TRBV5-4	TGTGCCAGCAGCTTGGATCCCAGCTCCTACAATGAGCAGTTCTTC	CASSLDPSSYNEQFF
TRBJ2-1	TRBD2	-	TRBV9	TGTGCCAGCAATAGGGAGGGTGAGCAGTTCTTC	CASNREGEQFF
TRBJ1-4	-	few	TRBV6-5	TGTGCCAGCAGGACATCAGGGGTCCCCAATGAAAAACTGTTTTTT	CASRTSGVPNEKLFF
TRBJ2-7	TRBD1	-	TRBV30	TGTGCCTGGAGTGTACGCGGGACAGGGACCTACGAGCAGTACTTC	CAWSVRGTGTYEQYF
TRBJ1-5	-	once	TRBV2	TGTGCCAGCAGTGGACAGATCAATCAGCCCCAGCATTTT	CASSGQINQPQHF
TRBJ2-1	TRBD2	-	TRBV7-9	TGTGCCAGCAGCTTAGAGAGGGGTCAACCGGGAGGGTCCTACAATGAGCAGTTCTTC	CASSLERGQPGGSYNEQFF
TRBJ2-3	-	-	TRBV20-1	TGCAGTGTGCATCTGGATACGCAGTATTTT	CSVHLDTQYF
TRBJ2-1	-	-	TRBV12-5	TGTGCTAGTGGTTTGGGCAGAAACAATGAGCAGTTCTTC	CASGLGRNNEQFF
TRBJ2-3	-	-	TRBV9	TGTGCCAGCAGCACCAGACCGGGCGATACGCAGTATTTT	CASSTRPGDTQYF
TRBJ2-5	TRBD2	-	TRBV11-3	TGTGCCAGCAGCCTAGGACTAGCGGGGGGAGAAGAGACCCAGTACTTC	CASSLGLAGGEETQYF
TRBJ2-2	-	-	TRBV30	TGTGCCTGGAGTGTATGGGGGAGCACCGGGGAGCTGTTTTTT	CAWSVWGSTGELFF
TRBJ1-5	TRBD1	-	TRBV10-2	TGCGCCAGCAGTGCGGGGACAGGGGAGGGTAATCAGCCCCAGCATTTT	CASSAGTGEGNQPQHF
TRBJ1-5	-	-	TRBV14	TGTGCCAGCAGCCAATGGGGAAATGAGCCCCAGCATTTT	CASSQWGNEPQHF
TRBJ1-6	-	-	TRBV7-9	TGTGCCAGCAGCCCCAGACAGGTCGACTCTTCACCCCTCCACTTT	CASSPRQVDSSPLHF
TRBJ2-2	TRBD1	-	TRBV9	TGTGCCAGCAGCCTCCGGACAGGGGGTAACACCGGGGAGCTGTTTTTT	CASSLRTGGNTGELFF
TRBJ2-1	-	-	TRBV5-4	TGTGCCAGCAGCTTGGAGAGACTCCAGCCCTACAATGAGCAGTTCTTC	CASSLERLQPYNEQFF
TRBJ2-5	TRBD2	once	TRBV18	TGTGCCAGCTCACCAAAGGAGCGGGGGGGCCCAGAGACCCAGTACTTC	CASSPKERGGPETQYF
TRBJ2-1	-	-	TRBV6-1	TGTGCCAGCAAGCTCCAGTACAATGAGCAGTTCTTC	CASKLQYNEQFF
TRBJ2-5	-	-	TRBV7-8	TGTGCCAGCAGCTTTGGGGAGACCCAGTACTTC	CASSFGETQYF
TRBJ2-7	TRBD1	few	TRBV5-1	TGCGCCAGCAGCGAGGGACAGATGGCCCTCTACGAGCAGTACTTC	CASSEGQMALYEQYF
TRBJ1-1	-	-	TRBV11-2	TGTGCCAGCAGCTTAGCGGCGGGGGCGTGGACCACTGAAGCTTTCTTT	CASSLAAGAWTTEAFF
TRBJ1-2	-	-	TRBV5-1	TGCGCCAGCAGGCCCGCGTGGGGGGCATCGGTTGGCTACACCTTC	CASRPAWGASVGYTF
TRBJ2-5	TRBD2	-	TRBV11-3	TGTGCCAGCAGCTTAGATCAGGGAGGGAAAGAGACCCAGTACTTC	CASSLDQGGKETQYF
TRBJ2-5	-	-	TRBV7-9	TGTGCCGCGGAAAGGGTGTCCCAGTACTTC	CAAERVSQYF
TRBJ1-3	-	-	TRBV14	TGTGCCAGCAGCCCCGTGGAATCTGGAAACACCATATATTTT	CASSPVESGNTIYF
TRBJ1-6	TRBD1	-	TRBV27	TGTGCCAGCAGTCTGGGACAGGTGGCGACACCCCTCCACTTT	CASSLGQVATPLHF
TRBJ2-5	-	-	TRBV28	TGTGCCAGCAGTTTATTGTGGGAGACCCAGTACTTC	CASSLLWETQYF
TRBJ2-1	-	-	TRBV5-6	TGTGCCAGCAGCTTAGTCCCCGGGAGCACATCCGATGAGCAGTTCTTC	CASSLVPGSTSDEQFF
TRBJ1-4	-	-	TRBV5-1	TGCGCCAGCAGCCCCTACAGGGCAACTAATGAAAAACTGTTTTTT	CASSPYRATNEKLFF
TRBJ1-3	TRBD1	-	TRBV2	TGTGCCAGCGGGACAGCTGGAAACACCATATATTTT	CASGTAGNTIYF
TRBJ1-2	-	-	TRBV6-5	TGTGCCAGCAGTCCCCGACAGCTCTATGGCTACACCTTC	CASSPRQLYGYTF
TRBJ1-5	TRBD1	-	TRBV10-3	TGTGCCATCAGTGAAAGAGGGGGCGGGCAGCCCCAGCATTTT	CAISERGGGQPQHF
TRBJ2-5	TRBD2	-	TRBV5-1	TGCGCCAGCAGCTTCGGGGGGTCCAGAGAGACCCAGTACTTC	CASSFGGSRETQYF
TRBJ2-3	-	-	TRBV11-1	TGTGCCAGCAGCACTCGACAGTCAGATACGCAGTATTTT	CASSTRQSDTQYF
TRBJ1-2	TRBD1	-	TRBV11-2	TGTGCCAGCAGACGATTGGGACAGGGGACCAACTATGGCTACACCTTC	CASRRLGQGTNYGYTF
TRBJ2-2	TRBD1	-	TRBV11-2	TGTGCCAGCAGCCTCCTGACAGGGGACACCGGGGAGCTGTTTTTT	CASSLLTGDTGELFF
TRBJ2-3	TRBD2	-	TRBV12-5	TGTGCTAGTGGTCCCCAACTAGCGGGGGGGCGGAGAGATACGCAGTATTTT	CASGPQLAGGRRDTQYF
TRBJ1-5	-	-	TRBV19	TGTGCCAGTACTTCGTCCCCTAATCAGCCCCAGCATTTT	CASTSSPNQPQHF
TRBJ2-6	TRBD2	-	TRBV5-1	TGCGCCGTTGTTAGCGGGGCGATCTCTGGGGCCAACGTCCTGACTTTC	CAVVSGAISGANVLTF
TRBJ2-7	TRBD1	-	TRBV7-9	TGTGCCAGCAGCTTAAGGGGACAGGGCTCCAACGAGCAGTACTTC	CASSLRGQGSNEQYF
TRBJ1-3	-	-	TRBV4-1	TGCGCCAGCAGCCAAGAGGAGGCGAGGAACACCATATATTTT	CASSQEEARNTIYF
TRBJ2-7	TRBD2	-	TRBV5-1	TGCGCCAGCACCCCCCTCTATGCCGGGGGGTCTACCTACGAGCAGTACTTC	CASTPLYAGGSTYEQYF
TRBJ1-1	-	-	TRBV6-5	TGTGCCAGCAGTTTAACAAGGCAGTCCGGGACTGAAGCTTTCTTT	CASSLTRQSGTEAFF
TRBJ2-3	TRBD2	-	TRBV2	TGTGCCAGCAGTGAACTGGGACTAGCTATCGGGAGCACAGATACGCAGTATTTT	CASSELGLAIGSTDTQYF
TRBJ2-5	-	-	TRBV4-1	TGCGCCAGCAGGGGGAAGGAAGAGACCCAGTACTTC	CASRGKEETQYF
TRBJ2-3	-	-	TRBV2	TGTGCCAGCAGGGCTGGGACAACCCCTACAGATACGCAGTATTTT	CASRAGTTPTDTQYF
TRBJ1-2	-	-	TRBV18	TGTGCCAGCTCACGTTCCGGGACCCCGGAAGGCTACACCTTC	CASSRSGTPEGYTF
TRBJ2-3	-	-	TRBV7-3	TGTGCCAGCAGCTTAGCCGGGGCTTACACAGATACGCAGTATTTT	CASSLAGAYTDTQYF
TRBJ2-6	TRBD1	-	TRBV9	TGTGCCAGCAGCTCTTCAGGGGGTCTCGGCTCTGGGGCCAACGTCCTGACTTTC	CASSSSGGLGSGANVLTF
TRBJ1-1	-	-	TRBV6-5	TGTGCCAGCAGCCGGGACTATAAGGTGACGCTAGAAGCTTTCTTT	CASSRDYKVTLEAFF
TRBJ2-3	-	-	TRBV4-2	TGTGCCAGCAGCCAGGGGGTAACGAGTACGCAGTATTTT	CASSQGVTSTQYF
TRBJ2-3	-	-	TRBV11-2	TGTGCCAGCAGCAAGACAGGGAGGGACGCAGATACGCAGTATTTT	CASSKTGRDADTQYF
TRBJ1-5	-	-	TRBV7-2	TGTGCCAGCAGCTTAGAGAGCGGAAAGCCCCAGCATTTT	CASSLESGKPQHF
TRBJ1-2	-	-	TRBV5-8	TGTGCCAGCAGCTTTAGGCGGACTCTCTATGGCTACACCTTC	CASSFRRTLYGYTF